The rows below give T cell receptor beta chains drawn from one sample of a study of T-cell memory formation after mild COVID-19. TCRdb passed the 5' RACE reads through MiXCR, listing each CDR3 protein once. The sample has roughly 200,000 distinct CDR3 sequences, over 7.5% seen once. The sequenced sample was PBMCs or a T cell subset sorted from them (not recorded which). The origin of the receptors is a man in his late teens or twenties who had mild COVID-19 (a few samples of this study predate the infection). Cell type and time point are not known. Both conserved end residues are part of each CDR3. A D gene is named only where the DNA matches it firmly. Only part of the rows carry a size: once, few, many, or a class if the clone is expanded.

D gene: .
CDR3 length: 13
clone size: many
J gene: TRBJ1-5
V gene: TRBV11-1
CDR3 protein: CASSRDSNQPQHF
CDR3 DNA: TGTGCCAGCAGCCGCGACAGCAATCAGCCCCAGCATTTT

D gene: TRBD1
CDR3 length: 15
clone size: .
J gene: TRBJ2-2
V gene: TRBV6-5
CDR3 protein: CASSRQGVNTGELFF
CDR3 DNA: TGTGCCAGCAGTCGACAGGGGGTGAACACCGGGGAGCTGTTTTTT

D gene: .
CDR3 length: 16
clone size: .
J gene: TRBJ2-5
V gene: TRBV18
CDR3 protein: CASSLLMRSDVETQYF
CDR3 DNA: TGTGCCAGCTCACTCCTGATGAGGAGCGACGTGGAGACCCAGTACTTC

D gene: .
CDR3 length: 15
clone size: many
J gene: TRBJ2-7
V gene: TRBV7-2
CDR3 protein: CASSYSGTEAYEQYF
CDR3 DNA: TGTGCCAGCAGCTACTCCGGGACGGAAGCCTACGAGCAGTACTTC

D gene: TRBD1
CDR3 length: 13
clone size: few
J gene: TRBJ1-2
V gene: TRBV7-8
CDR3 protein: CASSSDRDYGYTF
CDR3 DNA: TGTGCCAGCAGCTCCGACAGGGACTATGGCTACACCTTC

D gene: .
CDR3 length: 16
clone size: .
J gene: TRBJ2-3
V gene: TRBV4-2
CDR3 protein: CASSFQSGISTDTQYF
CDR3 DNA: TGTGCCAGCAGCTTTCAAAGCGGTATTAGCACAGATACGCAGTATTTT

D gene: TRBD1
CDR3 length: 15
clone size: .
J gene: TRBJ1-5
V gene: TRBV20-1
CDR3 protein: CSAVQGAQANQPQHF
CDR3 DNA: TGCAGTGCTGTACAGGGGGCGCAGGCCAATCAGCCCCAGCATTTT

D gene: .
CDR3 length: 15
clone size: few
J gene: TRBJ1-2
V gene: TRBV10-3
CDR3 protein: CAISEPRGGNYGYTF
CDR3 DNA: TGTGCCATCAGTGAGCCGCGGGGTGGTAACTATGGCTACACCTTC

D gene: .
CDR3 length: 14
clone size: .
J gene: TRBJ1-4
V gene: TRBV18
CDR3 protein: CASSPGGGNEKLFF
CDR3 DNA: TGTGCCAGCTCACCCGGAGGGGGTAATGAAAAACTGTTTTTT

D gene: .
CDR3 length: 15
clone size: few
J gene: TRBJ2-2
V gene: TRBV5-1
CDR3 protein: CASSLGIERSGELFF
CDR3 DNA: TGCGCCAGCAGCTTGGGGATAGAACGTTCCGGGGAGCTGTTTTTT

D gene: .
CDR3 length: 14
clone size: .
J gene: TRBJ1-2
V gene: TRBV7-8
CDR3 protein: CASSLQGPNYGYTF
CDR3 DNA: TGTGCCAGCAGCTTACAGGGGCCCAACTATGGCTACACCTTC

D gene: .
CDR3 length: 15
clone size: few
J gene: TRBJ2-2
V gene: TRBV25-1
CDR3 protein: CASSEFTGIAGELFF
CDR3 DNA: TGTGCCAGCAGTGAATTCACAGGTATCGCCGGGGAGCTGTTTTTT

D gene: .
CDR3 length: 12
clone size: many
J gene: TRBJ2-5
V gene: TRBV7-2
CDR3 protein: CASSFFAGTQYF
CDR3 DNA: TGTGCCAGCAGCTTTTTCGCGGGGACCCAGTACTTC

D gene: TRBD1
CDR3 length: 19
clone size: many
J gene: TRBJ1-5
V gene: TRBV5-1
CDR3 protein: CASSLLPPVPGQGNQPQHF
CDR3 DNA: TGCGCCAGCAGCTTGTTGCCGCCAGTCCCGGGACAGGGAAATCAGCCCCAGCATTTT

D gene: .
CDR3 length: 14
clone size: many
J gene: TRBJ2-3
V gene: TRBV4-3
CDR3 protein: CASSQEPFTDTQYF
CDR3 DNA: TGCGCCAGCAGCCAAGAACCGTTCACAGATACGCAGTATTTT

D gene: .
CDR3 length: 15
clone size: .
J gene: TRBJ2-2
V gene: TRBV25-1
CDR3 protein: CASSDPGYRVGELIF
CDR3 DNA: TGTGCCAGCAGTGACCCGGGATACAGGGTCGGGGAGCTGATTTTT

D gene: .
CDR3 length: 13
clone size: .
J gene: TRBJ2-3
V gene: TRBV24-1
CDR3 protein: CATSVVFTDTQYF
CDR3 DNA: TGTGCCACCAGTGTGGTTTTCACAGATACGCAGTATTTT

D gene: .
CDR3 length: 13
clone size: many
J gene: TRBJ1-1
V gene: TRBV20-1
CDR3 protein: CSASRDRTTEAFF
CDR3 DNA: TGCAGTGCTAGCCGCGACAGGACCACTGAAGCTTTCTTT